Listed below are T cell receptor beta chains from one sample, sequenced in a study of Ad26.COV2.S vaccination and SARS-CoV-2 variants. Here immunoSEQ multiplex PCR was the method, and the copy in TCRdb shows in-frame clones only, minus some. In the table there are about 480,000 clones, around 88% of which are singletons. Sequenced material: peripheral blood, taken in a trial of Ad26.COV2.S vaccine versus placebo. These receptor sequences come from a person aged 18-60 years who received the Ad26.COV2.S COVID-19 vaccine or a placebo. Both conserved end residues are part of each CDR3. A D gene is named only where the DNA matches it firmly. Only some rows state a clone size, as once, few, many or a class for expanded clones.

D gene,J gene,V gene,clone size,CDR3 protein,CDR3 DNA
TRBD1,TRBJ1-2,TRBV5-1,-,CASSLEGDSSYGYTF,TGCGCCAGCAGCTTGGAAGGGGACAGCTCCTATGGCTACACCTTC
-,TRBJ1-2,TRBV5-6,few,CASRGETNYGYTF,TGTGCCAGCAGGGGAGAAACTAACTATGGCTACACCTTC
TRBD1,TRBJ1-1,TRBV5-6,many,CASSHYRTGGTEAFF,TGTGCCAGCAGCCACTACCGGACAGGGGGCACTGAAGCTTTCTTT
-,TRBJ1-1,TRBV28,-,CASSPPPSIGDTEAFF,TGTGCCAGCAGCCCACCCCCCAGCATAGGGGACACTGAAGCTTTCTTT
TRBD1,TRBJ2-7,TRBV24-1,-,CATSDLADRVTYEQYF,TGTGCCACCAGTGATTTGGCGGACAGGGTCACCTACGAGCAGTACTTC
TRBD2,TRBJ2-3,TRBV28,-,CASKSLTGLAGVVGADTQYF,TGTGCCAGCAAATCCTTAACGGGACTAGCGGGAGTGGTGGGTGCAGATACGCAGTATTTT
-,TRBJ1-1,TRBV6-2/TRBV6-3,-,CASSYSGLGIEAFF,TGTGCCAGCAGTTACTCAGGCCTCGGCATTGAAGCTTTCTTT
-,TRBJ1-2,TRBV9,few,CASSVESGLGGYTF,TGTGCCAGCAGCGTAGAGTCAGGACTCGGAGGCTACACCTTC
TRBD1,TRBJ2-7,TRBV19,-,CASSSRDRSYEQYF,TGTGCCAGTAGTTCCCGGGACAGGTCCTACGAGCAGTACTTC
TRBD1,TRBJ2-7,TRBV6-2/TRBV6-3,-,CASSRDRGYEQYF,TGTGCCAGCAGTCGGGACAGGGGCTACGAGCAGTACTTC
TRBD2,TRBJ2-1,TRBV11-2,-,CASSLVASGYNEQFF,TGTGCCAGCAGCCTAGTGGCTAGCGGCTACAATGAGCAGTTCTTC
-,TRBJ2-2,TRBV11-2,once,CASSLPGRNTGELFF,TGTGCCAGCAGCTTACCTGGACGGAACACCGGGGAGCTGTTTTTT
-,TRBJ2-3,TRBV11-1,-,CASGGSDSFTDTQYF,TGTGCCAGCGGGGGTAGCGACAGCTTCACAGATACGCAGTATTTT
-,TRBJ1-6,TRBV10-3,-,CAISEGTSNSPLHF,TGTGCCATCAGTGAAGGGACTTCTAATTCACCCCTCCACTTT
-,TRBJ2-5,TRBV7-3,-,CASSSNGRGETQYF,TGTGCCAGCAGCTCCAACGGGAGAGGAGAGACCCAGTACTTC
-,TRBJ1-5,TRBV27,-,CASSFGGAHQPQHF,TGTGCCAGCAGTTTCGGGGGGGCGCATCAGCCCCAGCATTTT
TRBD1,TRBJ1-2,TRBV10-3,-,CAISPGQGGGYTF,TGTGCCATCAGCCCGGGACAGGGAGGCGGCTACACCTTC
-,TRBJ2-7,TRBV9,-,CASSNGQRYEQYF,TGTGCCAGCAGCAATGGACAACGCTACGAGCAGTACTTC
-,TRBJ2-2,TRBV28,-,CASSLGSANTGELFF,TGTGCCAGCAGTTTAGGTAGCGCGAACACCGGGGAGCTGTTTTTT
-,TRBJ2-5,TRBV28,few,CASSLLGQETQYF,TGTGCCAGCAGTTTGCTCGGTCAAGAGACCCAGTACTTC
-,TRBJ1-1,TRBV7-9,-,CASSLSGVPEAFF,TGTGCCAGCAGCTTATCAGGGGTCCCTGAAGCTTTCTTT
-,TRBJ1-2,TRBV6-5,-,CASKAGTNGYTF,TGTGCCAGCAAAGCAGGGACCAATGGCTACACCTTC
TRBD2,TRBJ2-5,TRBV5-4,-,CASSLKGAGQETQYF,TGTGCCAGCAGCCTCAAGGGAGCGGGACAAGAGACCCAGTACTTC
-,TRBJ2-3,TRBV11-3,-,CASSLGGQRSTDTQYF,TGTGCCAGCAGCTTAGGAGGGCAGCGGAGCACAGATACGCAGTATTTT
TRBD2,TRBJ2-1,TRBV7-9,-,CASTDRSGSSYNEQFF,TGTGCCAGCACAGACCGTAGCGGGAGCTCCTACAATGAGCAGTTCTTC